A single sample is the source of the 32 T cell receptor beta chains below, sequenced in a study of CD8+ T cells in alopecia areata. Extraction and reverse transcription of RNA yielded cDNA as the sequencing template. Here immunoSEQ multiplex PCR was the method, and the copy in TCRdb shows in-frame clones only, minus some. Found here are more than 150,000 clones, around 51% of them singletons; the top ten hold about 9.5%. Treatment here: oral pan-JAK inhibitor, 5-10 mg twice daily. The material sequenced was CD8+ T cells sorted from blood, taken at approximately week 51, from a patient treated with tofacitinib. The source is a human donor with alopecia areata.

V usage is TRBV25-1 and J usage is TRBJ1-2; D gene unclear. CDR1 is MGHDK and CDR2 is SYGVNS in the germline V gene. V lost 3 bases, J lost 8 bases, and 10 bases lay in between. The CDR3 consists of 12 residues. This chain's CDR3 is CASSDIREGYTF. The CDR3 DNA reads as TGTGCCAGCAGTGATATTAGGGAGGGCTACACCTTC.

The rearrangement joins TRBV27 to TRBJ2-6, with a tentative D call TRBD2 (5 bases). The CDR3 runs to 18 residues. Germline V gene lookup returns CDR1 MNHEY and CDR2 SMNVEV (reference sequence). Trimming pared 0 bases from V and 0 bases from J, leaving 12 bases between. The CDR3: CASSLSRGFPSGANVLTF. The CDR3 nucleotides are TGTGCCAGCAGTTTATCACGGGGTTTCCCCTCTGGGGCCAACGTCCTGACTTTC.

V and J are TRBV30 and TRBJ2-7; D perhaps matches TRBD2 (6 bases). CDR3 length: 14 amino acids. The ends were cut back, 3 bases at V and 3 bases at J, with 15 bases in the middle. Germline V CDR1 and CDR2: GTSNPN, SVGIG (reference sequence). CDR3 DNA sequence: TGTGCCTGGAGCGGGAGTCCCCCGGACTACGAGCAGTACTTC. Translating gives CAWSGSPPDYEQYF. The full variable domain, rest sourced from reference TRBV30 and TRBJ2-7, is SQTIHQWPATLVQPVGSPLSLECTVEGTSNPNLYWYRQAAGRGLQLLFYSVGIGQISSEVPQNLSASRPQDRQFILSSKKLLLSDSGFYLCAWSGSPPDYEQYFGPGTRLTVT.

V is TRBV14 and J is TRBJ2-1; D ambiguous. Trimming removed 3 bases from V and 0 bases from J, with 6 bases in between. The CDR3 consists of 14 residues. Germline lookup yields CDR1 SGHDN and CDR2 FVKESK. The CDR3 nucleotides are TGTGCCAGCAGCCAGGAAGGCTCCTACAATGAGCAGTTCTTC. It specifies CASSQEGSYNEQFF.

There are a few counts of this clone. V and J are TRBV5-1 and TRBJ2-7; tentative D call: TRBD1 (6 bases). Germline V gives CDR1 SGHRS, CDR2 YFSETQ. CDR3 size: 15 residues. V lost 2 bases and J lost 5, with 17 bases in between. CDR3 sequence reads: CASSFRGQTTDEQYF. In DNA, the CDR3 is TGCGCCAGCAGCTTCCGCGGACAGACGACAGACGAGCAGTACTTC.

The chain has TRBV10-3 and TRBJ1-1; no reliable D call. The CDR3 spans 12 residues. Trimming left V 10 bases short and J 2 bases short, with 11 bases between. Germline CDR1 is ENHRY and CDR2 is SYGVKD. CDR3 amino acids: CATLEGNTEAFF. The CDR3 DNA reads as TGTGCCACCCTGGAGGGCAACACTGAAGCTTTCTTT.

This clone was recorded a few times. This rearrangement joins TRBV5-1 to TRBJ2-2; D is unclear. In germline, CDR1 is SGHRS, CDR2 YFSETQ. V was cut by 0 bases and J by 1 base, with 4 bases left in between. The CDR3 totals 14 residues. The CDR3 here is CASSLVQNTGELFF. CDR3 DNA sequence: TGCGCCAGCAGCTTGGTGCAGAACACCGGGGAGCTGTTTTTT.

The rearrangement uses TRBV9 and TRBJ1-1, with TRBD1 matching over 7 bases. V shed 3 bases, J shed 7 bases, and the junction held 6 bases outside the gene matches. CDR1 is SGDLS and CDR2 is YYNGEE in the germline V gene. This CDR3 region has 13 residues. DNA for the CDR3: TGTGCCAGCAGCGCCGGACAGGATATTGAAGCTTTCTTT. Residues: CASSAGQDIEAFF. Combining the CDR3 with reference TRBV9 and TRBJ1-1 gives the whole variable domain DSGVTQTPKHLITATGQRVTLRCSPRSGDLSVYWYQQSLDQGLQFLIQYYNGEERAKGNILERFSAQQFPDLHSELNLSSLELGDSALYFCASSAGQDIEAFFGQGTRLTVV.

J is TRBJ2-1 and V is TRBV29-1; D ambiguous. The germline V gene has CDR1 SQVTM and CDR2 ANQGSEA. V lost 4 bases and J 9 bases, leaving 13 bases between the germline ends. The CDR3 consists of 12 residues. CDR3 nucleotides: TGCAGCGTTGTATGGGAAACGGGTGAGCAGTTCTTC. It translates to CSVVWETGEQFF.

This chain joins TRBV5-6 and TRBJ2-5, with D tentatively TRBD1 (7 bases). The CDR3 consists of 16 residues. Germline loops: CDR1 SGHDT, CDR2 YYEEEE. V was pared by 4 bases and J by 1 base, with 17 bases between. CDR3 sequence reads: CASSELGGTAQETQYF. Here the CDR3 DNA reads TGTGCCAGCAGCGAGCTGGGCGGGACAGCCCAAGAGACCCAGTACTTC.

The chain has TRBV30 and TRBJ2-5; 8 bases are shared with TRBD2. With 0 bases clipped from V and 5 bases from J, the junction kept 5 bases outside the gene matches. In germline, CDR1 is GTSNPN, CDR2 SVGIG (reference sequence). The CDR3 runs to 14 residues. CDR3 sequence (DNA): TGTGCCTGGAGTGTCGGGGGGGCCGGGGAGACCCAGTACTTC. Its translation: CAWSVGGAGETQYF. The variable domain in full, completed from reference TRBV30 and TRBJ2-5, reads SQTIHQWPATLVQPVGSPLSLECTVEGTSNPNLYWYRQAAGRGLQLLFYSVGIGQISSEVPQNLSASRPQDRQFILSSKKLLLSDSGFYLCAWSVGGAGETQYFGPGTRLLVL.

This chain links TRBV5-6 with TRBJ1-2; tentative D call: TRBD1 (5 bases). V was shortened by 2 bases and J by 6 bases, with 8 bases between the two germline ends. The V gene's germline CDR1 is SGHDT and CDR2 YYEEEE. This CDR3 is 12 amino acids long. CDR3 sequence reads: CASSFGGDGYTF. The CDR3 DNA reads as TGTGCCAGCAGCTTTGGAGGGGATGGCTACACCTTC.

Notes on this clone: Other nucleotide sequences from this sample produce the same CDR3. CDR3 loop: CASSLGSNQPQHF. Written as DNA, the CDR3 is TGCGCCAGCAGCTTGGGATCGAATCAGCCCCAGCATTTT. V is TRBV5-1 and J is TRBJ1-5; D unresolved. The ends were cut back, 0 bases at V and 4 bases at J, with 5 bases in the middle. This CDR3 has 13 amino acids. Germline V lookup: CDR1 SGHRS, CDR2 YFSETQ.

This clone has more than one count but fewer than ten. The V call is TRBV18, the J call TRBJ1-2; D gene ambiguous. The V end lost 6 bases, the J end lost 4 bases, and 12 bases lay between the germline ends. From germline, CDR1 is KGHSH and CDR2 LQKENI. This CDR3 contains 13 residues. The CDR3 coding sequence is TGTGCCAGCTCTCCGCCTTTGGTCTATGGCTACACCTTC. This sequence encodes CASSPPLVYGYTF.

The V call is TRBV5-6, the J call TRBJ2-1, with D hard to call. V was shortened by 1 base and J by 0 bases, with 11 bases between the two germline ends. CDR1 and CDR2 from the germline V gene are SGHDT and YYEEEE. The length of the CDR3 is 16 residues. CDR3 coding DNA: TGTGCCAGCAGCTTGCGCTGGGGTTTCTCCTACAATGAGCAGTTCTTC. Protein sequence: CASSLRWGFSYNEQFF.

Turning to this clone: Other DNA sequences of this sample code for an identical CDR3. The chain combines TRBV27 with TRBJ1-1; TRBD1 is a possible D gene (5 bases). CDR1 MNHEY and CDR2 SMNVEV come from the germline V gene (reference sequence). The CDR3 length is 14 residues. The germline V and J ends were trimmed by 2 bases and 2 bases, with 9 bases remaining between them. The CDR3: CASSLPGANTEAFF. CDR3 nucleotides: TGTGCCAGCAGTTTACCTGGGGCAAACACTGAAGCTTTCTTT.

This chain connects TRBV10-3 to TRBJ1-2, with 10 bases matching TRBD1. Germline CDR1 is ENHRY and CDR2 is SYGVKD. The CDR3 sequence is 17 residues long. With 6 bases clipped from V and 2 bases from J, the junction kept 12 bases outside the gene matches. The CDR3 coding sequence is TGTGCCATCAGGACCGGGACAGGGGCCAGAAAAAACTATGGCTACACCTTC. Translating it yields CAIRTGTGARKNYGYTF.

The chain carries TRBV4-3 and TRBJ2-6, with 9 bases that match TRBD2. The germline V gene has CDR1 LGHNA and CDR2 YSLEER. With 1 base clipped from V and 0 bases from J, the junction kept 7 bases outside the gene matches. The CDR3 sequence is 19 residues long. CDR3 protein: CASSQGPVRGGSGANVLTF. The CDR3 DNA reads TGCGCCAGCAGCCAAGGACCTGTGCGGGGGGGCTCTGGGGCCAACGTCCTGACTTTC.

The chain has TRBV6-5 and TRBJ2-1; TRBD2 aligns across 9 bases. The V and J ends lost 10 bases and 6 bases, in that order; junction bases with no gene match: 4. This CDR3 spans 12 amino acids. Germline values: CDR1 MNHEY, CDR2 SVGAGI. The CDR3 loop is CANGGGANEQFF. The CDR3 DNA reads TGTGCCAATGGCGGGGGGGCCAATGAGCAGTTCTTC.

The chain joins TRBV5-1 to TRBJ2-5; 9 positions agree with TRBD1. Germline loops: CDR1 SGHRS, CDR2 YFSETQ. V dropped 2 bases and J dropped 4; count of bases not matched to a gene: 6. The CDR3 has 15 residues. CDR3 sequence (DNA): TGCGCCAGCAGCTTACTGGGACAGGGAGGAGAGACCCAGTACTTC. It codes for CASSLLGQGGETQYF.

In nucleotides, the CDR3 is TGTGCCAGCAGCGCCCGGACTAGGGGGGTACAAGAGACCCAGTACTTC. Amino acids: CASSARTRGVQETQYF. The chain combines TRBV7-2 with TRBJ2-5; D is perhaps TRBD2 (7 bases). Germline V lookup: CDR1 SGHTA, CDR2 FQGNSA. V lost 5 bases and J 2 bases, leaving 18 bases between the germline ends. This CDR3 is 16 amino acids long.

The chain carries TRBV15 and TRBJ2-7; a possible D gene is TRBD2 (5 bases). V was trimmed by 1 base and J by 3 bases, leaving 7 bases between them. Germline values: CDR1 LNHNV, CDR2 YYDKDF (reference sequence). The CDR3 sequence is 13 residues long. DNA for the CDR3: TGTGCCACCAGCAGAGTGGAGGACTACGAGCAGTACTTC. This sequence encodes CATSRVEDYEQYF.

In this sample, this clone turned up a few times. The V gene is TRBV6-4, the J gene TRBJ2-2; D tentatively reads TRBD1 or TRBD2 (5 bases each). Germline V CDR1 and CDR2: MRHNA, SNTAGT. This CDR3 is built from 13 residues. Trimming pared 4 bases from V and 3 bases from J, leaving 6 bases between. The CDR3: CASSGGDTGELFF. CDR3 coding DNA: TGTGCCAGCAGTGGAGGGGACACCGGGGAGCTGTTTTTT.

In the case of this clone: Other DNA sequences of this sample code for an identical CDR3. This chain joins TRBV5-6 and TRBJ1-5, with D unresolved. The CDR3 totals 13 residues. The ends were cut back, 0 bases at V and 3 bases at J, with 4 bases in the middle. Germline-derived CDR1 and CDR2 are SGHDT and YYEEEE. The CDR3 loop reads CASSLGDNQPQHF. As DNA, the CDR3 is TGTGCCAGCAGCTTGGGTGACAATCAGCCCCAGCATTTT.

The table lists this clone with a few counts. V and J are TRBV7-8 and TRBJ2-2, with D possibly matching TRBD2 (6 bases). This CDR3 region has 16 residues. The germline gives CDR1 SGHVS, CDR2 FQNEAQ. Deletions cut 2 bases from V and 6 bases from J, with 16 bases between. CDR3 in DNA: TGTGCCAGCAGCTTATTGGAGGGGTCGATGTCCGGGGAGCTGTTTTTT. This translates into CASSLLEGSMSGELFF. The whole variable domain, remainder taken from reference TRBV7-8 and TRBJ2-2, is GAGVSQSPRYKVAKRGQDVALRCDPISGHVSLFWYQQALGQGPEFLTYFQNEAQLDKSGLPSDRFFAERPEGSVSTLKIQRTQQEDSAVYLCASSLLEGSMSGELFFGEGSRLTVL.

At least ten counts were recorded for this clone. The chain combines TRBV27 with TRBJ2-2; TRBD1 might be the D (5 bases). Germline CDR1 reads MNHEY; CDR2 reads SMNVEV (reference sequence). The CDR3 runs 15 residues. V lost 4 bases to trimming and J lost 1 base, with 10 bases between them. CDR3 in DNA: TGTGCCAGCAGTTCCTGGGGCAGGAACACCGGGGAGCTGTTTTTT. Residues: CASSSWGRNTGELFF.

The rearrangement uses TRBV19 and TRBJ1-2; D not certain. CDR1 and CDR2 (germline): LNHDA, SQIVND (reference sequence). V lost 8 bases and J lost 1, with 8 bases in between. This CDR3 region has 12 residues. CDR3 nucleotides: TGTGCCAGTCGACTGGATAACTATGGCTACACCTTC. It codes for CASRLDNYGYTF.

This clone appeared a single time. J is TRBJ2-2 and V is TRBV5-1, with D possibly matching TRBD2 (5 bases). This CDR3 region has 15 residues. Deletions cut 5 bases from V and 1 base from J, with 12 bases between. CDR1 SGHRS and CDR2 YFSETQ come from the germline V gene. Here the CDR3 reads CASSLRGRNTGELFF. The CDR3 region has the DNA TGCGCCAGCAGTCTGAGAGGGAGGAACACCGGGGAGCTGTTTTTT.

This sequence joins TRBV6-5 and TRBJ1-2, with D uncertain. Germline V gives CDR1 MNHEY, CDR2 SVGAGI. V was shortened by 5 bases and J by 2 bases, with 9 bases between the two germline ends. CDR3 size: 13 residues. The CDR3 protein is CASSEDGNYGYTF. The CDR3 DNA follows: TGTGCCAGCAGTGAGGACGGGAACTATGGCTACACCTTC.

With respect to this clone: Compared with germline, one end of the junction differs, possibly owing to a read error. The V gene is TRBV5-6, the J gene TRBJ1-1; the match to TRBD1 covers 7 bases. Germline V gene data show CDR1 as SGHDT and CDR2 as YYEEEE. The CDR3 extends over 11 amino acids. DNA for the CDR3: TGTGCCAGCAGCTTGATAGGACAGGAGGAATTT. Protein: CASSLIGQEEF.

DNA of the CDR3: TGTGCCAGCAGCTTAACTGATACGCAGTATTTT. This codes for CASSLTDTQYF. The chain carries TRBV11-2 and TRBJ2-3; D gene ambiguous. Trimming took off 2 bases at V and 6 bases at J, with 3 bases between the two ends. Germline V gene data show CDR1 as SGHAT and CDR2 as FQNNGV. CDR3 length: 11 residues.

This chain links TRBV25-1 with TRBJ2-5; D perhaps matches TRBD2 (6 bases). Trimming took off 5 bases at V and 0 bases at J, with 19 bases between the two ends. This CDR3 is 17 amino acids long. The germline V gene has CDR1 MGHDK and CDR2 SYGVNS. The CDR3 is CASSPSRGIADQETQYF. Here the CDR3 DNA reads TGTGCCAGCAGTCCCTCGAGGGGCATAGCGGACCAAGAGACCCAGTACTTC.